This T cell receptor beta chain stems from a study of post-analysis software for immune sequencing data (dated by TCRdb to the mid-2010s). With regard to the full study: Recorded disease courses included relapsing-remitting, secondary progressive and progressive-relapsing multiple sclerosis, with some patients lacking subtype annotation. The multiple sclerosis patient repertoires were compared with around ten previously published healthy control repertoires from donors aged about 6 to 28 years. A subset of samples was prepared in parallel using single-end sample barcoding, then pooled and co-amplified after Illumina adapter ligation. Study-wide findings and limitations: Patients showed significantly higher frequencies than controls for five TRBV segments, among them TRBV5-6, TRBV5-1 and TRBV20-1. When samples were clustered directly using the F measure, samples prepared in the same batch co-clustered strongly, which prompted a batch-effect correction. Significantly lower normalized Chao1 diversity was found in multiple sclerosis patients than in controls, suggesting substantial peripheral T-cell clonal expansion. The control group was slightly older than the multiple sclerosis patient group.

To demonstrate the VDJtools post-analysis software, the study profiled TCR beta repertoires from the peripheral blood of about 13 young patients with multiple sclerosis. The multiple sclerosis patients were children and adolescents ranging in age from about 6 to 16 years. This clonotype occurred a few times. No antigen is known for it. The input lacks base qualities; no much larger clone sits a single base away. The library was prepared using PCR. The reads were generated on an Illumina HiSeq 2500. Unique molecular identifiers were incorporated into TCR beta cDNA libraries to reduce PCR and sequencing biases. Every 1 to 10 million input T cells yielded about 500,000 cDNA molecules, meaning each molecule approximated one T cell. Patient libraries were prepared and sequenced with the same protocol used for the earlier healthy control dataset. Samples belonging to the same batch were prepared together, multiplexed and sequenced on a shared HiSeq lane. As for the authors' bioinformatics: MIGEC was used to process the raw barcoded reads, and molecular identifier groups with only a single read were discarded before consensus assembly and CDR3 extraction. VDJtools was used for post-analysis of the clonotype tables, with diversity normalized by down-sampling every dataset to the smallest sample size. To correct batch-related cross-sample contamination, repertoire overlap clustering matched CDR3 amino acid sequences but not nucleotide sequences. The public reads were reprocessed in TCRdb via fastp at Q25 and MiXCR, keeping in-frame beta chains. Rows are unified per CDR3 protein, each entry keeping the most common DNA and genes. These V and J calls are TCRdb output, not the study's own analysis. The sample records approximately 180,000 distinct CDR3 sequences, around 28% of which are singletons. The ten largest clones capture roughly 1.6% of the sample.

The CDR3 measures 15 amino acids from cysteine to phenylalanine. The kept DNA is CDR3 alone, 45 bases in frame from the first base. CDR1 and CDR2 were assigned from the germline V gene as SGHRS and YFSETQ. At the junction V is shortened by 2 bases and J by 5 bases, with 13 bases in between. The sample comprised blood. The V and J segments used are TRBV5-1 and TRBJ1-4, with a tentative D gene TRBD1 over 5 matching bases. The sequence was obtained from a girl between 5 and 17 years old with multiple sclerosis. The bases are TGCGCCAGCAGCTTCGGGGCAGGCCAAAATGAAAAACTGTTTTTT. Its protein product is CASSFGAGQNEKLFF.